Sequencing of this TCR beta chain was carried out in a study of tumor and adjacent non-tumor tissue in lung cancer. Study-wide results and limits: Tumor TCR diversity, when higher, was linked to shorter survival.

RNA was extracted from bulk tissue without any cell sorting. This non-tumor lung sample came from over 3 cm beyond the tumor edge. The library came from three nested PCR rounds adapted from ARM-PCR protocols. Using its own MiXCR run on the multiplex PCR reads, TCRdb lists one record per CDR3 protein. The sample includes about 110,000 distinct CDR3 sequences, roughly three fifths of them seen just once. Worth noting for this clonotype: Its antigen is not known. This may stem from a read error, because a much larger clone lies one nucleotide away.

With V trimmed by 4 bases and J by 15 bases, 17 bases remained unmatched. Germline V gene data show CDR1 as SGHKS and CDR2 as YYEKEE (reference sequence). This CDR3 has 15 residues. This chain joins TRBV5-5 and TRBJ2-1, with 9 bases identical to TRBD2. The receptor was derived from a man aged 55-75 years with non-small cell lung cancer. Material for sequencing was distant non-tumor lung tissue. The CDR3 nucleotides read TGTGCCAGCAGCCCCGGCGGGAGGGCCTGGGTAGGGCGGTTCTTC. The encoded protein is CASSPGGRAWVGRFF.